This T cell receptor (beta chain) was observed in a study of T-cell memory formation after mild COVID-19. Barcoded TCR alpha and TCR beta cDNA libraries with UMIs came from 5'RACE using constant-segment primers. Using its own MiXCR run on the 5' RACE reads, TCRdb lists one record per CDR3 protein. The data contain 300,000 to 350,000 distinct CDR3 sequences, about an eighth of them singletons. CDR1 SGHDN and CDR2 FVKESK come from the germline V gene. Trimming took off 10 bases at V and 3 bases at J, with 7 bases between the two ends. The CDR3 loop spans 11 amino acids. This clonotype was recorded a few times. Its target is unknown. Study results and caveats: Most CD4+ clones that shrank were in CM and EM, while CD8+ ones turned up in EMRA.

This receptor was obtained from a man aged 18 to 29 who had mild COVID-19 (a few samples of this study predate the infection). Cell type and time point are not known. The sequenced sample consisted of PBMCs or a T cell subset sorted from them (not recorded which). The chain has TRBV14 and TRBJ2-1; tentatively, D is TRBD1 (6 bases). As DNA, the CDR3 is TGTGCCACCAGGGGCTACAATGAGCAGTTCTTC. As protein: CATRGYNEQFF.